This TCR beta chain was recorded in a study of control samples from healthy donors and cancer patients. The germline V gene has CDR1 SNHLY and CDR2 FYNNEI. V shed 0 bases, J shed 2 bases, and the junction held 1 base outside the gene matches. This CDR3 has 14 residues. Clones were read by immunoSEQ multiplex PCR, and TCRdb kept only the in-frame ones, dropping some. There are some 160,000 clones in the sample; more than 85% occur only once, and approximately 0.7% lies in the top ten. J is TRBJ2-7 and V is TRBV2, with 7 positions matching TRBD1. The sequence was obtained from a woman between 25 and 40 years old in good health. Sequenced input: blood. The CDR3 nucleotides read TGTGCCAGCAGTGAAGCCGGACAGGCCTACGAGCAGTACTTC. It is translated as CASSEAGQAYEQYF.